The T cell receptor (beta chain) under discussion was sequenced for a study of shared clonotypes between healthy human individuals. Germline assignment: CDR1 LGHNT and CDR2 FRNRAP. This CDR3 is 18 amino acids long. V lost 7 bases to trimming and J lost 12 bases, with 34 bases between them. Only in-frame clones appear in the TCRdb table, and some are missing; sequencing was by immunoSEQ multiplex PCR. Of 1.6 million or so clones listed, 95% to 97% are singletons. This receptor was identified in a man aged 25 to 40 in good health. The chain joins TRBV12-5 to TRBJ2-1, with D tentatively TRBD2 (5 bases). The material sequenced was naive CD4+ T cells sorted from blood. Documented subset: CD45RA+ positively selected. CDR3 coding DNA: TGTGCTAGTGCCCCCGGAGGAAGCGGTACTTTTCCAATGAAATGGCAGTTCTTC. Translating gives CASAPGGSGTFPMKWQFF.